This T cell receptor beta chain is from a study of CD8 T cells in ankylosing spondylitis. General study findings and limits: Past research had described some motif variants in reactive arthritis synovial fluid and blood. It appeared that ankylosing spondylitis blood was characterized by a TCR beta motif of about eight highly homologous variants. Reported data indicate significant enrichment of disease-linked clones within matched ankylosing spondylitis synovial fluid. Disease-linked clones were found to be CD8+ and relatively rare in peripheral blood.

This clonotype has a handful of counts. Its antigen is unknown. The TCR beta libraries were generated through quantitative 5'-RACE incorporating molecular barcodes. TCRdb used MiXCR to reprocess the 5' RACE reads, holding one entry per CDR3 protein. Seen here are about 220,000 distinct CDR3 sequences, around 20% observed once, and the top ten hold roughly 43%. Trimming took off 4 bases at V and 3 bases at J, with 16 bases between the two ends. Germline lookup yields CDR1 SEHNR and CDR2 FQNEAQ (reference sequence). The CDR3 length is 15 residues. V and J are TRBV7-9 and TRBJ2-7; possibly TRBD1 for D (6 bases). Sequencing was carried out using blood, either unsorted or a sorted T cell fraction (not recorded which). The receptor's source is a male donor with ankylosing spondylitis. This CDR3 is CASSSTGHRNYEQYF. The CDR3 bases are TGTGCCAGCAGCTCAACAGGGCATAGAAACTACGAGCAGTACTTC.